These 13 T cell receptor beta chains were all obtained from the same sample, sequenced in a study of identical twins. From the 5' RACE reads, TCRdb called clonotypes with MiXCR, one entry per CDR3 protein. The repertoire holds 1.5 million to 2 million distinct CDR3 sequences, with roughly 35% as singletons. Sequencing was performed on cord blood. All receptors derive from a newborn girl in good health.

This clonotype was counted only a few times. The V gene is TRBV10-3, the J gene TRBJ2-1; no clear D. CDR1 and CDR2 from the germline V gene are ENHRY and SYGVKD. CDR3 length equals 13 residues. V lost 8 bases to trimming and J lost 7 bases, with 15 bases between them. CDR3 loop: CAISRPGLNEQFF. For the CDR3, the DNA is TGTGCCATCTCAAGACCAGGATTAAATGAGCAGTTCTTC.

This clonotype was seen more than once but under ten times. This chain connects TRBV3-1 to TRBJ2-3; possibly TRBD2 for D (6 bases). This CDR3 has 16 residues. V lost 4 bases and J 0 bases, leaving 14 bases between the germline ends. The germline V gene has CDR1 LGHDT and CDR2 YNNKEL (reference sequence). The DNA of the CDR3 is TGTGCCAGCAGCCGGACTTCGGGACTCAGCACAGATACGCAGTATTTT. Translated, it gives CASSRTSGLSTDTQYF.

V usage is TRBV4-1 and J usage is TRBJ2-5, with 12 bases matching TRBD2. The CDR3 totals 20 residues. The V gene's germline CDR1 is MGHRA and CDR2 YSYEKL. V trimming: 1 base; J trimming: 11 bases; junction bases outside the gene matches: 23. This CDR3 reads CASSQAGELGLAGPYNEQYF. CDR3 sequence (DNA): TGCGCCAGCAGCCAAGCGGGAGAATTAGGACTAGCGGGGCCCTACAATGAGCAGTACTTC.

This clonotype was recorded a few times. The CDR3 DNA reads as TGCAGTGCTAGAGAACTAGCGGGGAACACCTACGAGCAGTACTTC. The encoded protein is CSARELAGNTYEQYF. The rearrangement links TRBV20-1 to TRBJ2-7; 10 bases are shared with TRBD2. CDR1 is DFQATT and CDR2 is SNEGSKA in the germline V gene (reference sequence). CDR3 length equals 15 residues. J was trimmed by 2 bases and V by 0 bases; bases with no gene match: 4.

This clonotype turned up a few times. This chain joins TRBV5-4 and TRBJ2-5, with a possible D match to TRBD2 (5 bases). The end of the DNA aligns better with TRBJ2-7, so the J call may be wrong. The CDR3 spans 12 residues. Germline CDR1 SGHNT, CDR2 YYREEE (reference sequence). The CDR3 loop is CASSFLALEQYF. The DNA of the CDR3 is TGTGCCAGCAGCTTCCTAGCCCTCGAGCAGTACTTC.

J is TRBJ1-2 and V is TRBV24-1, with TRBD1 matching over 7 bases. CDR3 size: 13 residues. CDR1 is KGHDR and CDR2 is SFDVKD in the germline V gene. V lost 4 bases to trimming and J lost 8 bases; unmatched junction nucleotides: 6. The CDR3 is CATSEPTGDGYTF. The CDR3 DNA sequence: TGTGCCACCAGTGAGCCAACAGGGGACGGCTACACCTTC.

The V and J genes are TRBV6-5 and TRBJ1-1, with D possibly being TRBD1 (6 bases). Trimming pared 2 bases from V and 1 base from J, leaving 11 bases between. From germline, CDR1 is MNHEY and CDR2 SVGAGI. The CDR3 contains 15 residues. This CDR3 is CASSYRGGRNTEAFF. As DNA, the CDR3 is TGTGCCAGCAGTTACAGGGGGGGGAGGAACACTGAAGCTTTCTTT.

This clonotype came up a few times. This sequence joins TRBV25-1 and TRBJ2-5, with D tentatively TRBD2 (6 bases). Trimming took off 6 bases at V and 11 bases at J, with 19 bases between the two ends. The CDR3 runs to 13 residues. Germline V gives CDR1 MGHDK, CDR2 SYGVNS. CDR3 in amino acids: CASRLAGSVEQYF. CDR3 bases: TGTGCCAGCAGATTGGCGGGATCGGTGGAGCAGTACTTC.

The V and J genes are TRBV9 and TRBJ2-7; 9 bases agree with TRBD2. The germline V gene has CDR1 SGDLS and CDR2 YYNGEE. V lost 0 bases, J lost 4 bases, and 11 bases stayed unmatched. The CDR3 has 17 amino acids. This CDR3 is CASSVDPLSGGSYEQYF. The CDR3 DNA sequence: TGTGCCAGCAGCGTAGACCCCCTCAGCGGGGGGTCTTACGAGCAGTACTTC. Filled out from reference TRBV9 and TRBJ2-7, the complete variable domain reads DSGVTQTPKHLITATGQRVTLRCSPRSGDLSVYWYQQSLDQGLQFLIQYYNGEERAKGNILERFSAQQFPDLHSELNLSSLELGDSALYFCASSVDPLSGGSYEQYFGPGTRLTVT.

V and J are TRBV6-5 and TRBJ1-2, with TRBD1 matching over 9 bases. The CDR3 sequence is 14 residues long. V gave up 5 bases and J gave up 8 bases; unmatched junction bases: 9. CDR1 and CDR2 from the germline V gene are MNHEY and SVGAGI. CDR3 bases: TGTGCCAGCAGTGGGGGGACAGGGTATGGGGGCTACACCTTC. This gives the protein CASSGGTGYGGYTF.

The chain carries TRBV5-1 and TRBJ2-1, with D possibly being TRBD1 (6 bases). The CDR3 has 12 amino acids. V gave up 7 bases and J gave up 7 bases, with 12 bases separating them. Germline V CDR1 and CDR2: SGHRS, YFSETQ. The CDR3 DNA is TGCGCCAGCCATAAACAGGGTAATGAGCAGTTCTTC. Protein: CASHKQGNEQFF.

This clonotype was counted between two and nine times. CDR3 in amino acids: CASSPKTGRVHEKLFF. DNA for the CDR3: TGTGCCAGCAGCCCGAAGACAGGTCGGGTTCATGAAAAACTGTTTTTT. The V and J genes are TRBV7-9 and TRBJ1-4, with D perhaps TRBD1 (6 bases). Per germline, CDR1 SEHNR and CDR2 FQNEAQ (reference sequence). V was clipped by 5 bases and J by 6 bases, with 19 bases between them. The CDR3 is 16 residues long.

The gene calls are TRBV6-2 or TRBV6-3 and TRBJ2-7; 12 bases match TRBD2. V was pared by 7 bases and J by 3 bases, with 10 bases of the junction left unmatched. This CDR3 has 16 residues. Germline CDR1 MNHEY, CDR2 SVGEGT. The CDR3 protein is CASNLTSGRTRYEQYF. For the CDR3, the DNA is TGTGCCAGCAACCTAACTAGCGGGAGGACCCGCTACGAGCAGTACTTC.